The 27 T cell receptor beta chains presented below share a single source sample, sequenced in a study of OX40 agonist ivuxolimab in advanced cancers. Some clones are missing from TCRdb's copy, which holds only in-frame ones; the method was immunoSEQ multiplex PCR. The table lists approximately 22,000 clones, nearly 90% of them singletons. Sequencing used CD4+ or CD8+ T cells sorted from blood, obtained in a trial of the OX40 agonist ivuxolimab. These receptors were taken from an adult with an advanced solid tumor such as melanoma, head and neck, liver or kidney cancer.

The gene calls are TRBV25-1 and TRBJ2-7, with D unresolved. Trimming stripped 8 bases from V and 4 bases from J, with 9 bases between. The CDR3 has 11 residues. The V gene's germline CDR1 is MGHDK and CDR2 SYGVNS. CDR3 in DNA: TGTGCCAGCGCCATATTATACGAGCAGTACTTC. It translates to CASAILYEQYF.

This clone was counted a single time. The V gene is TRBV29-1, the J gene TRBJ2-2, with 8 positions matching TRBD2. The CDR3 sequence is 14 residues long. The trim removed 3 bases at V and 4 bases at J, leaving 4 bases unmatched. Germline V gene lookup returns CDR1 SQVTM and CDR2 ANQGSEA. Here the CDR3 reads CSVDLGGVTGELFF. In DNA form, the CDR3 reads TGCAGCGTTGATCTCGGGGGGGTCACCGGGGAGCTGTTTTTT.

The chain uses TRBV9 and TRBJ2-1, with TRBD2 as a possible D gene (6 bases). Germline loops: CDR1 SGDLS, CDR2 YYNGEE. The CDR3 is 16 amino acids. V was clipped by 0 bases and J by 0 bases, with 10 bases between them. In DNA, the CDR3 is TGTGCCAGCAGCGTAGGGAGGGCTTCCTCCTACAATGAGCAGTTCTTC. Its translation is CASSVGRASSYNEQFF.

This rearrangement joins TRBV12-5 to TRBJ2-7; 10 bases fit TRBD2. The trim removed 6 bases at V and 2 bases at J, leaving 10 bases unmatched. The CDR3 sequence is 16 residues long. Looked up from germline, CDR1 is LGHNT and CDR2 is FRNRAP. CDR3 DNA: TGTGCTAGTGGAATTGAGGCTAGCGGGAGTCCCTACGAGCAGTACTTC. Translation: CASGIEASGSPYEQYF.

This clone is a singleton in its sample. The chain couples TRBV19 to TRBJ2-1; 8 bases match TRBD1. Germline trimming cut 6 bases from V and 6 bases from J; bases unmatched to any gene: 13. This CDR3 has 16 amino acids. Germline V gene lookup returns CDR1 LNHDA and CDR2 SQIVND (reference sequence). DNA of the CDR3: TGTGCCAGTAGCACCCTGGACAGGGCTTTCCGCAATGAGCAGTTCTTC. Amino acid sequence: CASSTLDRAFRNEQFF.

This clone was seen more than once but under ten times. This sequence joins TRBV7-8 and TRBJ2-2, with 8 bases lining up with TRBD2. The length of the CDR3 is 17 residues. The junction had 11 bases not matched to a gene; V was cut back by 4 bases and J by 4 bases. Germline V CDR1 and CDR2: SGHVS, FQNEAQ. CDR3 DNA sequence: TGTGCCAGCAGCTCCCCGGTCGGGAGGGCCAGCACCGGGGAGCTGTTTTTT. This gives the protein CASSSPVGRASTGELFF.

V usage is TRBV5-7 and J usage is TRBJ1-2; TRBD1 matches at 10 bases. TRBV5-7 is an ORF for which the function is uncertain. Trimming cost V 4 bases and J 6 bases; bases outside gene matches: 21. CDR3 size: 19 residues. CDR3 amino acids: CASSRDRDRGTRYDHGYTF. CDR3 nucleotide sequence: TGTGCCAGCAGCCGTGACCGGGACAGGGGTACTCGTTATGACCATGGCTACACCTTC.

The chain combines TRBV11-3 with TRBJ2-2, with 12 bases matching TRBD2. V trimming: 4 bases; J trimming: 5 bases; junction bases outside the gene matches: 5. CDR1 is SGHNT and CDR2 is YENEEA in the germline V gene. The CDR3 spans 16 residues. The CDR3 region is CASSWPTSGSTGELFF. The CDR3 nucleotides read TGTGCCAGCAGCTGGCCGACTAGCGGGAGTACCGGGGAGCTGTTTTTT.

The chain recombines TRBV4-3 with TRBJ2-7, with 8 positions matching TRBD2. This CDR3 has 14 amino acids. From germline, CDR1 is LGHNA and CDR2 YSLEER. V shed 2 bases, J shed 6 bases, and the junction held 6 bases outside the gene matches. CDR3 in amino acids: CASSQTGLGSEQYF. For the CDR3, the DNA is TGCGCCAGCAGCCAAACGGGACTAGGGTCCGAGCAGTACTTC.

The chain couples TRBV7-9 to TRBJ2-7, with D possibly matching TRBD1 (5 bases). The CDR3 is 14 amino acids. The V end lost 5 bases, the J end lost 2 bases, and 13 bases lay between the germline ends. Germline V gene data show CDR1 as SEHNR and CDR2 as FQNEAQ (reference sequence). CDR3 coding DNA: TGTGCCAGCAGCCCCAGGGTTTCGACCTACGAGCAGTACTTC. This translates into CASSPRVSTYEQYF.

This clone was observed a single time. The chain links TRBV28 to TRBJ1-5; no reliable D call. V was trimmed by 5 bases and J by 4 bases, leaving 0 bases between them. The CDR3 is made up of 10 amino acids. Germline V CDR1 and CDR2: MDHEN, SYDVKM. CDR3 protein: CASSNQPQHF. Written as DNA, the CDR3 is TGTGCCAGCAGTAATCAGCCCCAGCATTTT.

The chain carries TRBV4-1 and TRBJ1-3, with D uncertain. V dropped 0 bases and J dropped 5 bases, with 5 bases sitting between them. The germline V gene encodes CDR1 MGHRA and CDR2 YSYEKL. This CDR3 has 13 residues. CDR3 loop: CASSQDWRNTIYF. For the CDR3, the DNA is TGCGCCAGCAGCCAAGATTGGCGAAACACCATATATTTT.

This clone showed up just a few times. A far larger clone is only one base removed, so a read error is likely. Other DNA sequences in this specimen translate into the identical CDR3. J is TRBJ2-1 and V is TRBV5-2. TRBV5-2 corresponds to a pseudogene. This CDR3 has 13 amino acids. The CDR3 is CASSQDFHNEQFF. Here the CDR3 DNA reads TGTGCCAGCAGCCAAGATTTTCATAATGAGCAGTTCTTC.

The V and J genes are TRBV7-9 and TRBJ2-1, with D unclear. There are 12 residues in the CDR3. With 1 base removed from V and 7 bases from J, the gap between germline ends came to 5 bases. Germline CDR1 and CDR2: SEHNR and FQNEAQ (reference sequence). DNA of the CDR3: TGTGCCAGCAGCTTAGGTGTAAATGAGCAGTTCTTC. This gives the protein CASSLGVNEQFF.

The rearrangement uses TRBV27 and TRBJ2-1; 14 bases align to TRBD2. The germline V gene has CDR1 MNHEY and CDR2 SMNVEV (reference sequence). The CDR3 length is 15 residues. With V trimmed by 7 bases and J by 8 bases, 7 bases remained unmatched. The CDR3 is CASTTGTSGRHEQFF. Here the CDR3 DNA reads TGTGCCAGCACAACCGGGACTAGCGGGAGACATGAGCAGTTCTTC.

The chain links TRBV5-1 to TRBJ2-7, with 8 bases aligning to TRBD2. The V gene end was trimmed by 3 bases and the J gene end by 4 bases; junction bases not matched to a gene: 9. In germline, CDR1 is SGHRS, CDR2 YFSETQ. The CDR3 has 15 residues. The DNA for the CDR3 is TGCGCCAGCAGCTCGTTACCGGGACTAGTATACGAGCAGTACTTC. It is translated as CASSSLPGLVYEQYF.

By its share, this clone is medium-sized. The chain couples TRBV19 to TRBJ2-6; D unresolved. CDR3 length equals 23 residues. CDR1 is LNHDA, CDR2 SQIVND, per germline (reference sequence). Between the trimmed V and J ends, which lost 0 bases and 1 base, there was a span of 28 bases. CDR3 region: CASSIESEVFLAPGESGANVLTF. In DNA, the CDR3 is TGTGCCAGTAGTATAGAAAGTGAGGTTTTTTTGGCACCTGGAGAATCTGGGGCCAACGTCCTGACTTTC.

The V and J genes are TRBV19 and TRBJ2-3; TRBD1 aligns across 8 bases. CDR1 LNHDA and CDR2 SQIVND come from the germline V gene (reference sequence). The CDR3 loop spans 15 amino acids. Trimming cost V 3 bases and J 1 base; bases outside gene matches: 3. CDR3 in amino acids: CASSISTGGTDTQYF. In DNA, the CDR3 is TGTGCCAGTAGTATCTCGACAGGGGGCACAGATACGCAGTATTTT. Drawing the rest from reference TRBV19 and TRBJ2-3, the complete variable domain is DGGITQSPKYLFRKEGQNVTLSCEQNLNHDAMYWYRQDPGQGLRLIYYSQIVNDFQKGDIAEGYSVSREKKESFPLTVTSAQKNPTAFYLCASSISTGGTDTQYFGPGTRLTVL.

The genes are TRBV11-3 and TRBJ2-5, with D tentatively TRBD2 (5 bases). The CDR3 is 16 residues long. Germline V gene sequence: CDR1 SGHNT, CDR2 YENEEA. Trimming shortened V by 0 bases and J by 5 bases, and 16 bases separated the two germline ends. The CDR3 protein is CASSLDGRLDGETQYF. In DNA form, the CDR3 reads TGTGCCAGCAGCTTAGATGGGAGACTCGACGGGGAGACCCAGTACTTC.

The CDR3 loop reads CASSEAGPGEGNIQYF. The CDR3 DNA follows: TGTGCCAGCAGTGAAGCGGGACCAGGGGAAGGAAACATTCAGTACTTC. The rearrangement links TRBV6-1 to TRBJ2-4; the D gene is possibly TRBD1 (6 bases). V lost 0 bases to trimming and J lost 6 bases, with 15 bases between them. Germline loops: CDR1 MNHNS, CDR2 SASEGT. This CDR3 spans 16 amino acids.

The chain joins TRBV19 to TRBJ2-3; D remains ambiguous. CDR1 is LNHDA and CDR2 is SQIVND in the germline V gene (reference sequence). Trimming removed 7 bases from V and 1 base from J, with 15 bases in between. The CDR3 consists of 15 residues. The CDR3 DNA reads as TGTGCCAGTACCGCAACCGGTGGGGGCACAGATACGCAGTATTTT. Amino acids: CASTATGGGTDTQYF.

The chain joins TRBV2 to TRBJ1-4; possible D gene TRBD1, 6 bases. This CDR3 is built from 14 residues. With 5 bases removed from V and 7 bases from J, the gap between germline ends came to 14 bases. Germline V gene sequence: CDR1 SNHLY, CDR2 FYNNEI. CDR3 DNA sequence: TGTGCCAGCAGTCTACAGGGTTATGGTGAAAAACTGTTTTTT. The encoded protein is CASSLQGYGEKLFF.

V usage is TRBV10-1 and J usage is TRBJ2-3; 8 bases agree with TRBD2. This CDR3 spans 15 amino acids. V shed 2 bases, J shed 1 base, and the junction held 2 bases outside the gene matches. Germline V CDR1 and CDR2: WNHNN, SYGVQD (reference sequence). This CDR3 is CASSEISGGTDTQYF. The DNA for the CDR3 is TGCGCCAGCAGTGAGATTAGCGGGGGCACAGATACGCAGTATTTT.

This clone was detected once. At one end, the junction sequence differs from germline, possibly due to a read error. This CDR3 is also generated by other DNA sequences in the sample. This chain connects TRBV7-9 to TRBJ2-7; D uncertain. Germline V gene lookup returns CDR1 SEHNR and CDR2 FQNEAQ (reference sequence). The CDR3 is made up of 12 amino acids. As DNA, the CDR3 is TGCGCCAGCAGCTTAGCCCGATACGAGCAGTACTTC. It yields the protein CASSLARYEQYF.

The genes are TRBV7-8 and TRBJ1-2; D is unclear. This CDR3 has 16 amino acids. Trimming removed 5 bases at V and 0 bases at J, with 16 bases between. Germline loops: CDR1 SGHVS, CDR2 FQNEAQ. The chain's CDR3 is CASSALPADPNYGYTF. The CDR3 DNA is TGTGCCAGCAGCGCCCTTCCAGCGGACCCTAACTATGGCTACACCTTC.

This chain connects TRBV11-2 to TRBJ2-3, with TRBD1 identical over 9 bases. There are 14 residues in the CDR3. V gave up 5 bases and J gave up 11 bases; unmatched junction bases: 11. Germline V CDR1 and CDR2: SGHAT, FQNNGV. Here the CDR3 DNA reads TGTGCCAGCAGCCCTACAGTGACGACAGGGGGGCAGTATTTT. This codes for CASSPTVTTGGQYF. Based on the CDR3 plus reference TRBV11-2 and TRBJ2-3, the full variable domain is EAGVAQSPRYKIIEKRQSVAFWCNPISGHATLYWYQQILGQGPKLLIQFQNNGVVDDSQLPKDRFSAERLKGVDSTLKIQPAKLEDSAVYLCASSPTVTTGGQYFGPGTRLTVL.

This clone was seen only once. The chain joins TRBV29-1 to TRBJ2-3, with D perhaps matching TRBD1 (5 bases). The CDR3 consists of 16 residues. Deletions cut 1 base from V and 2 bases from J, with 16 bases between. CDR1 SQVTM and CDR2 ANQGSEA come from the germline V gene. CDR3 loop: CSVEGLLSGNTDTQYF. CDR3 nucleotide sequence: TGCAGCGTTGAAGGGTTACTCTCAGGGAACACAGATACGCAGTATTTT.